The 5 T cell receptor beta chains presented below share a single source sample, sequenced in a study of blood T cell repertoires in COVID-19. TCRdb keeps only in-frame clones here, not all; method: immunoSEQ multiplex PCR. The table has 150,000 or so clones, about four fifths seen once. The sequencing input was peripheral blood. The receptors shown here come from a woman aged 55-69 years with acute or convalescent COVID-19.

The chain recombines TRBV3-1 (or the pseudogene TRBV3-2) with TRBJ1-2; possible D gene TRBD1, 6 bases. V was cut by 4 bases and J by 4 bases, with 22 bases left in between. Per the germline V gene, CDR1 is LGHDT and CDR2 is YNNKEL (reference sequence). The CDR3 covers 17 residues. The DNA for the CDR3 is TGTGCCAGCAGCCCCCCAGACAGGCTGGGCGTGACCTATGGCTACACCTTC. Protein sequence: CASSPPDRLGVTYGYTF.

The rearrangement joins TRBV7-2 to TRBJ1-1; 10 positions agree with TRBD1. Germline V gives CDR1 SGHTA, CDR2 FQGNSA. The J segment lost 8 bases and the V segment lost 5 bases, leaving 11 bases of the junction unmatched. CDR3 length: 15 residues. CDR3 sequence: CASSITPGQGYEAFF. The CDR3, as DNA: TGTGCCAGCAGCATAACCCCGGGACAGGGGTACGAAGCTTTCTTT.

The chain carries TRBV29-1 and TRBJ2-1; a possible D gene is TRBD1 (5 bases). CDR3 length equals 11 residues. Germline CDR1 is SQVTM and CDR2 is ANQGSEA. Trimming took 4 bases from V and 13 from J, leaving 14 bases between them. In DNA form, the CDR3 reads TGCAGCGTTGCAAGGACCAGGGATCAGTTCTTC. This codes for CSVARTRDQFF.

This rearrangement joins TRBV11-2 to TRBJ2-7, with D unclear. The CDR3 consists of 13 residues. The ends were cut back, 2 bases at V and 5 bases at J, with 10 bases in the middle. The germline V gene encodes CDR1 SGHAT and CDR2 FQNNGV. CDR3 residues: CASSLPGSHEQYF. The CDR3 DNA reads TGTGCCAGCAGCTTACCAGGTTCCCACGAGCAGTACTTC.

J is TRBJ1-2 and V is TRBV5-1; D might be TRBD1 (6 bases). The CDR3 has 16 residues. V lost 2 bases to trimming and J lost 6 bases, with 20 bases between them. The germline V gene encodes CDR1 SGHRS and CDR2 YFSETQ. The CDR3 region is CASSLNRDTRLHGYTF. Written as DNA, the CDR3 is TGCGCCAGCAGCTTAAACCGGGACACACGTCTCCATGGCTACACCTTC.